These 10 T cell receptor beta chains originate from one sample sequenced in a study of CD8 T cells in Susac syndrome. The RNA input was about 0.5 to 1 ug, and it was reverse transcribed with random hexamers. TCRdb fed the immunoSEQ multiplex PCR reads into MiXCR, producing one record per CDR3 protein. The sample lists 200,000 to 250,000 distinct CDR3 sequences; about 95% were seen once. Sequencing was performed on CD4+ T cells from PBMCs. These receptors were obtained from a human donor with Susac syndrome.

The CDR3 reads CASSYSSYGYTF. As DNA, the CDR3 is TGTGCCAGCAGCTACTCTAGCTATGGCTACACCTTC. The chain combines TRBV7-2 with TRBJ1-2; D ambiguous. CDR1 and CDR2 from the germline V gene are SGHTA and FQGNSA. The V and J ends lost 4 bases and 4 bases respectively, with 7 bases between them. This CDR3 has 12 residues.

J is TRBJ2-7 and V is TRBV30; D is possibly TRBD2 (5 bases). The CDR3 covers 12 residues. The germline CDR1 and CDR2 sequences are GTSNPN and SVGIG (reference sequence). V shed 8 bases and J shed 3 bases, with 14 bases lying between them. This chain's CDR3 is CAGSRGSYEQYF. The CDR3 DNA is TGTGCCGGTTCCCGAGGGAGCTACGAGCAGTACTTC. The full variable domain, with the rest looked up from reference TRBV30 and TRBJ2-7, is SQTIHQWPATLVQPVGSPLSLECTVEGTSNPNLYWYRQAAGRGLQLLFYSVGIGQISSEVPQNLSASRPQDRQFILSSKKLLLSDSGFYLCAGSRGSYEQYFGPGTRLTVT.

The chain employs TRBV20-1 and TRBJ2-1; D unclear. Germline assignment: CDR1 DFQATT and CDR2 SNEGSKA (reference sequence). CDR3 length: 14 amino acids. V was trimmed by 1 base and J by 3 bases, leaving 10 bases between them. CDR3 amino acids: CSARAAGSYNEQFF. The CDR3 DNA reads TGCAGTGCTAGAGCGGCAGGTAGCTACAATGAGCAGTTCTTC.

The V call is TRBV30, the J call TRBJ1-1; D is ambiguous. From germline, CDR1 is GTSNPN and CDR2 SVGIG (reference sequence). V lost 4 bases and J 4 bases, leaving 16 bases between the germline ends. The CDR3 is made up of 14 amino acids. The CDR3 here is CAWILRFEGTEAFF. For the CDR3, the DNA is TGTGCCTGGATCTTGAGGTTTGAGGGCACTGAAGCTTTCTTT.

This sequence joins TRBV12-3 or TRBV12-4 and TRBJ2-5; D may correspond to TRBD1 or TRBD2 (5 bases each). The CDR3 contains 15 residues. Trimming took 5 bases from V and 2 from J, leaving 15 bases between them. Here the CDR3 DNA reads TGTGCCAGCAGTCAAGACGGGACCATTCAAGAGACCCAGTACTTC. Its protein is CASSQDGTIQETQYF.

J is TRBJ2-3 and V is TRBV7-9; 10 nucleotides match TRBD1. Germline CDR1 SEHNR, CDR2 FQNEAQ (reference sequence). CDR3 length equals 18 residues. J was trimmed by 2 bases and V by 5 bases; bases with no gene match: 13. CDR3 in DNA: TGTGCCAGCAGCCAGCCCCGGGACAGGGGTAAGGTCACAGATACGCAGTATTTT. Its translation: CASSQPRDRGKVTDTQYF.

The CDR3 coding sequence is TGCAGTGCTAGCAGGGGGGACTACGAGCAGTACTTC. It specifies CSASRGDYEQYF. The chain has TRBV20-1 and TRBJ2-7, with a tentative D call TRBD1 (7 bases). The length of the CDR3 is 12 residues. V dropped 3 bases and J dropped 3 bases, with 9 bases sitting between them. CDR1 is DFQATT and CDR2 is SNEGSKA in the germline V gene (reference sequence).

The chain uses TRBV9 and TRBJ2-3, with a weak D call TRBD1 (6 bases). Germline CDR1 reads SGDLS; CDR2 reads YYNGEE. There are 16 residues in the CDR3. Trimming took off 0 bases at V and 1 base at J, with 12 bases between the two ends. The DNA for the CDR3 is TGTGCCAGCAGCGTAGCCAGGGGCATGGGCACAGATACGCAGTATTTT. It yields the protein CASSVARGMGTDTQYF.

CDR3 bases: TGTGCCAGTAGTATGGGAGGGGCTGACAATCAGCCCCAGCATTTT. It codes for CASSMGGADNQPQHF. The chain joins TRBV19 to TRBJ1-5; TRBD1 might be the D (5 bases). With 3 bases removed from V and 3 bases from J, the gap between germline ends came to 12 bases. Germline V gives CDR1 LNHDA, CDR2 SQIVND (reference sequence). The CDR3 is 15 amino acids.

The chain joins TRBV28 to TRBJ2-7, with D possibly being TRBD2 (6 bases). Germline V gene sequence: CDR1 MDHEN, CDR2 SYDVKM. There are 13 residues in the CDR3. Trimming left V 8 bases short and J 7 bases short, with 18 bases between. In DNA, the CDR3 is TGTGCCAGCTCAGACGGGGTTGGAGGGGAGCAGTACTTC. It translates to CASSDGVGGEQYF. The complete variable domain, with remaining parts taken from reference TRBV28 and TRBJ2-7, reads DVKVTQSSRYLVKRTGEKVFLECVQDMDHENMFWYRQDPGLGLRLIYFSYDVKMKEKGDIPEGYSVSREKKERFSLILESASTNQTSMYLCASSDGVGGEQYFGPGTRLTVT.